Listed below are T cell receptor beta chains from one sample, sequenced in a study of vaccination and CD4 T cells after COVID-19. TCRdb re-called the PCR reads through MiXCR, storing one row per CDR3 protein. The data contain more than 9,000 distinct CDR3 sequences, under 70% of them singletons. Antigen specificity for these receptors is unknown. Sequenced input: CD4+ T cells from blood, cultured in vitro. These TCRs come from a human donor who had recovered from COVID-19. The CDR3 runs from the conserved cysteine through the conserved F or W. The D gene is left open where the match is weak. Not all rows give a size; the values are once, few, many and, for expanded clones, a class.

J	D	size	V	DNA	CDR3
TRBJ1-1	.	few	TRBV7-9	TGTGCCAGCAGCCCCGCCCGGGGGACTGAAGCTTTCTTT	CASSPARGTEAFF
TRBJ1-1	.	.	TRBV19	TGTGCCAGCACCGATAATCAGGCTAACACTGAAGCTTTCTTT	CASTDNQANTEAFF
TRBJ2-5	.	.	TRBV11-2	TGTGCCAGCAGCTTAGCCGGTATAGGCGGGACCCAGTACTTC	CASSLAGIGGTQYF
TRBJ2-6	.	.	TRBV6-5	TGTGCCAGCAGTTCCATTTCCTCTGGGGCCAACGTCCTGACTTTC	CASSSISSGANVLTF
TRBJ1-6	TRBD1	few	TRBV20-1	TGCAGTGCTAGAGGGTCAGGGGGCTCCAAGAATTCACCCCTCCACTTT	CSARGSGGSKNSPLHF
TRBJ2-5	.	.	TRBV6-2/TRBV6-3	TGTGCCAGCAGTCCTCAAGGGGAGCCCCAGTGGACCCAGTACTTC	CASSPQGEPQWTQYF
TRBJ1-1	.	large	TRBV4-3	TGCGCCAGCAGCCTCAAAAGTCGGAACACTGAAGCTTTCTTT	CASSLKSRNTEAFF
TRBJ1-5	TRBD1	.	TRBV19	TGTGCCAGTAGTATGCGACAGGGGGCGAGCAATCAGCCCCAGCATTTT	CASSMRQGASNQPQHF
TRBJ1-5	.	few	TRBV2	TGTGCCAGCAGTGTGCGGCAGCCCAATAATCAGCCCCAGCATTTT	CASSVRQPNNQPQHF
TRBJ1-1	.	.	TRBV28	TGTGCCAGCAGTTTCCTCGGGGGGTCTCGAGCTTTCTTT	CASSFLGGSRAFF
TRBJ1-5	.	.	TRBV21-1	TGTGCCAGCAGCAAAGGTCAACAGCCCGATCAGCCCCAGCATTTT	CASSKGQQPDQPQHF
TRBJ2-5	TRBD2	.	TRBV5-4	TGTGCCAGCAGCCGGGGGGCTAGCGGGGGGGCCAAGCTGGAGACCCAGTACTTC	CASSRGASGGAKLETQYF
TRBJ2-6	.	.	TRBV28	TGTGCCAGCAGCCTAAACCCAGGGGCCAACGTCCTGACTTTC	CASSLNPGANVLTF
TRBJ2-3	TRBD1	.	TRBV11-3	TGTGCCAGCAGCTCCGGACAGGGTGATACGCAGTATTTT	CASSSGQGDTQYF
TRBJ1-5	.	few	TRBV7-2	TGTGCCAGCAGCCTGGGGATAGGGAACAATCAGCCCCAGCATTTT	CASSLGIGNNQPQHF
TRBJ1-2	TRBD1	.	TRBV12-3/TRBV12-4	TGTGCCAGCAGCCGGACAGGGGGACGAGTAGGCTACACCTTC	CASSRTGGRVGYTF
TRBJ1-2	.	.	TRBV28	TGTGCCAGCAGTTTGTACACGGACTATGGCTACACCTTC	CASSLYTDYGYTF
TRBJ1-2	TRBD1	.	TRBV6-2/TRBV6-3	TGTGCCAGCAGCCAAACCAGGACAGGGGGGTTCAATGGCTACACCTTC	CASSQTRTGGFNGYTF
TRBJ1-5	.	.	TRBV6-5	TGTGCCAGCAGGTACATTAATCAGCCCCAGCATTTT	CASRYINQPQHF
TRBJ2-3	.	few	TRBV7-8	TGTGCCAGCAGCTTAATGGCCGGGGAATCCACAGATACGCAGTATTTT	CASSLMAGESTDTQYF
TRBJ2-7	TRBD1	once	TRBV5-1	TGCGCCAGCAGCTTTACTACAGGGGGTTACGAGCAGTACTTC	CASSFTTGGYEQYF
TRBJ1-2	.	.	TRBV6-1	TGTGCCAGCAGTACGGGGGCGAATTATGGCTACACCTTC	CASSTGANYGYTF
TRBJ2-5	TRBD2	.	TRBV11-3	TGTGCCAGCAGCGCTGAAATGAATAGCGGGGGGGGAGAGACCCAGTACTTC	CASSAEMNSGGGETQYF
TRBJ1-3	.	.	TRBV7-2	TGTGCCAGCAGATTCGCTGACCTTTCCGGAAACACCATATATTTT	CASRFADLSGNTIYF